This is a list of T cell receptor beta chains from one sample in a study of blood T cell repertoires in COVID-19. Data came from immunoSEQ multiplex PCR; TCRdb stores just in-frame clones and leaves some out. The sample consists of some 150,000 clones, approximately 80% of them appearing once. Sequenced input: PBMCs or T cells enriched from blood (not recorded which). The receptor set was obtained from a man aged 50 or older who had recovered from COVID-19. CDR3s include the opening cysteine and the closing phenylalanine or tryptophan. The order of the fields is CDR3 length, J gene, clone size, V gene, D gene, CDR3 DNA, CDR3 protein. The D gene is left open where the match is weak. Size tells how often a clone was seen (once, few, many) or the class of an expanded clone, and some rows leave it out.

15 TRBJ2-1 once TRBV7-2 TRBD2 TGTGCCAGCAGCTTAGAGGCTAGCGGGGGGCATGAGCAGTTCTTC CASSLEASGGHEQFF
14 TRBJ1-1 - TRBV19 - TGTGCCAGTAGTATTCCCCGCCGGGACACTGAAGCTTTCTTT CASSIPRRDTEAFF
15 TRBJ2-7 - TRBV19 TRBD2 TGTGCCAGTAGTATAAGAGGGGCGGGGGGCTACGAGCAGTACTTC CASSIRGAGGYEQYF
16 TRBJ2-7 - TRBV5-1 - TGCGCCAGCAGCTTGGGAGGGAGCATCGAGACCTACGAGCAGTACTTC CASSLGGSIETYEQYF
16 TRBJ2-2 - TRBV27 - TGTGCCAGCAGTTTACCGGGGGACCTATACACCGGGGAGCTGTTTTTT CASSLPGDLYTGELFF
17 TRBJ2-1 few TRBV1 - TGCACCAGCAGCCAACCGAGGGGGGGACGCTCCTACAATGAGCAGTTCTTC CTSSQPRGGRSYNEQFF
15 TRBJ2-3 - TRBV2 TRBD1 TGTGCCAGCAGTGGGACAGGTTCTTACACAGATACGCAGTATTTT CASSGTGSYTDTQYF
16 TRBJ2-5 few TRBV9 TRBD2 TGTGCCAGCAGCGTAGGCGGCGGGGGGACCCAAGAGACCCAGTACTTC CASSVGGGGTQETQYF
16 TRBJ2-2 - TRBV4-1 TRBD1 TGCGCCAGCAGCCATCCACAGGGGGGTCGCCCCGGGGAGCTGTTTTTT CASSHPQGGRPGELFF
15 TRBJ2-1 many TRBV5-6 TRBD2 TGTGCCAGCAGCTTTTACCTAGCGGGGGGGAATGAGCAGTTCTTC CASSFYLAGGNEQFF
13 TRBJ2-7 - TRBV7-9 - TGTGCCAGCAGCCCACCAGCGCACTACGAGCAGTACTTC CASSPPAHYEQYF
14 TRBJ1-1 - TRBV14 TRBD1 TGTGCCAGCAGCCTGGGACAGGCGAACACTGAAGCTTTCTTT CASSLGQANTEAFF
15 TRBJ1-6 - TRBV2 TRBD1 TGTGCCAGCAGAGTTACAGGGGCCGCTAATTCACCCCTCCACTTT CASRVTGAANSPLHF
13 TRBJ1-5 - TRBV19 - TGTGCCAGTAGTGGGACTTTCAATCAGCCCCAGCATTTT CASSGTFNQPQHF
12 TRBJ1-2 - TRBV2 - TGTGCCACCTCGATGGGGCTGGATGGCTACACCTTC CATSMGLDGYTF
13 TRBJ2-2 once TRBV12-3/TRBV12-4 - TGTGCCAGCAGTTTGACTAGGCCCGGGGAGCTGTTTTTT CASSLTRPGELFF
14 TRBJ2-7 - TRBV5-4 - TGTGCCAGCAGCTTGGAATCATCCCCCTACGAGCAGTACTTC CASSLESSPYEQYF
16 TRBJ2-1 few TRBV4-2 - TGTGCCAGCAGCCAAGAAGCGACTAGCTCCTACAATGAGCAGTTCTTC CASSQEATSSYNEQFF
13 TRBJ2-7 - TRBV5-4 TRBD2 TGTGCCAGCAGCTTATGGGGGGGATACGAGCAGTACTTC CASSLWGGYEQYF
15 TRBJ1-6 - TRBV5-6 TRBD1 TGTGCCAGTTCATTCGGACAGGGGATTAATTCACCCCTCCACTTT CASSFGQGINSPLHF
12 TRBJ2-3 - TRBV30 TRBD2 TGTGCCTGGCGGGGTAGCGGGGGGCCGCAGTATTTT CAWRGSGGPQYF
16 TRBJ2-1 - TRBV3-1/TRBV3-2 TRBD2 TGTGCCAGCAGCCAGGTAGCGGGGGGCCGCTACAATGAGCAGTTCTTC CASSQVAGGRYNEQFF
16 TRBJ1-4 few TRBV28 - TGTGCCAGCAGTTCCCCTGAGACAGGTTCAAACGAAAAACTGTTTTTT CASSSPETGSNEKLFF
15 TRBJ1-1 - TRBV13 - TGTGCCAGCAGCTTATCCGGGGGGATGAACACTGAAGCTTTCTTT CASSLSGGMNTEAFF
12 TRBJ2-3 - TRBV3-1/TRBV3-2 - TGTGCCAGTCAGGGGAGCACAGATACGCAGTATTTT CASQGSTDTQYF
14 TRBJ2-7 - TRBV3-1/TRBV3-2 - TGTGCCAGCAGCCAAGGCCCGAGTCTCTACGAGCAGTACTTC CASSQGPSLYEQYF
15 TRBJ1-5 - TRBV7-8 - TGTGCCAGCAGCTTAGGCCCGCAGGGCAATCAGCCCCAGCATTTT CASSLGPQGNQPQHF
15 TRBJ1-4 - TRBV5-1 - TGCGCCAGCAGCTTGGACGTAGCAACTAATGAAAAACTGTTTTTT CASSLDVATNEKLFF
15 TRBJ1-1 - TRBV5-1 - TGCGCCAGCAGCGAATCTTCGACTGTGAACACTGAAGCTTTCTTT CASSESSTVNTEAFF
14 TRBJ1-1 - TRBV7-2 - TGTGCCAGCAGCCATGGATGGGGGGGCACTGAAGCTTTCTTT CASSHGWGGTEAFF
16 TRBJ2-2 - TRBV9 - TGTGCCAGCAGCGCTAGTAGAACAACGAACACCGGGGAGCTGTTTTTT CASSASRTTNTGELFF
16 TRBJ2-1 - TRBV11-2 TRBD2 TGTGCCAGCAGCTTCGGGATAGCGGGGGGTTACAATGAGCAGTTCTTC CASSFGIAGGYNEQFF
14 TRBJ1-1 - TRBV19 - TGTGCCAGTTCCCGGGTGGTTAGTTACACTGAAGCTTTCTTT CASSRVVSYTEAFF
15 TRBJ2-7 - TRBV5-1 TRBD1 TGCGCCAGCAGCCTAACAGGGGAGAGCTCCTACGAGCAGTACTTC CASSLTGESSYEQYF
15 TRBJ1-1 - TRBV7-2 TRBD1 TGTGCCAGCAGCCTCCAAGACAGGGCGAACACTGAAGCTTTCTTT CASSLQDRANTEAFF
14 TRBJ2-7 - TRBV3-1/TRBV3-2 - TGTGCCAGCAGCTTACAGGGCAGCGACTACGAGCAGTACTTC CASSLQGSDYEQYF
14 TRBJ2-3 - TRBV7-3 - TGTGCCAGCAGCATACAGGGTTCAACAGATACGCAGTATTTT CASSIQGSTDTQYF